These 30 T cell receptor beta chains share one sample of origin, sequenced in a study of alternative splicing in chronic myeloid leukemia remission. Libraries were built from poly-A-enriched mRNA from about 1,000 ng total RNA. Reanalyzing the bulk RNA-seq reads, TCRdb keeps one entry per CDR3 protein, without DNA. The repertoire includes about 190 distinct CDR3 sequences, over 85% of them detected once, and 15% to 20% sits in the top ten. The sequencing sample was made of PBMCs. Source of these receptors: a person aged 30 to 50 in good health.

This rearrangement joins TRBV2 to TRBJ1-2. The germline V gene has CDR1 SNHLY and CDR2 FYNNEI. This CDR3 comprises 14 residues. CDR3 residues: CASSERAGSYGYTF.

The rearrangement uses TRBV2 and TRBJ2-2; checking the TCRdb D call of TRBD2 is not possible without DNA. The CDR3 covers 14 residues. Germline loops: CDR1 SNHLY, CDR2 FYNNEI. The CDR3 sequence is CASSGLANTGELFF.

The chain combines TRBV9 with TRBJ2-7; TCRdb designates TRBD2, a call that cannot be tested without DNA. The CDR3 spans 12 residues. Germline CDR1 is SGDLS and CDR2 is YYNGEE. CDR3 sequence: CASSGRTSEQYF.

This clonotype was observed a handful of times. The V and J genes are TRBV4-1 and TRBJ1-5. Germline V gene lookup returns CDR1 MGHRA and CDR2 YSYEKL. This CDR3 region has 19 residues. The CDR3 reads CASSQGTGGPIGSNQPQHF.

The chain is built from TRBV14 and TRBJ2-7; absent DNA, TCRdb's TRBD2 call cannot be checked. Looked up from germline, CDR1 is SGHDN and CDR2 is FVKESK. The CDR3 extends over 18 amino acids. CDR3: CASSQDVDHSGSYDEQYF.

CDR3 residues: CSVPLSGPTGGAYNEQFF. J is TRBJ2-1 and V is TRBV29-1; the TCRdb call, TRBD1, lacks DNA for checking. Germline values: CDR1 SQVTM, CDR2 ANQGSEA. The length of the CDR3 is 18 residues.

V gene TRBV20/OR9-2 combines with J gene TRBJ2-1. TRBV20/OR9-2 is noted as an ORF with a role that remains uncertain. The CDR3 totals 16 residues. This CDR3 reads CSARESLVSSYNEQFF.

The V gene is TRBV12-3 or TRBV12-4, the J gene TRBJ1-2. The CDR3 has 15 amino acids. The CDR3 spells CASSVRDRGGRGYTF.

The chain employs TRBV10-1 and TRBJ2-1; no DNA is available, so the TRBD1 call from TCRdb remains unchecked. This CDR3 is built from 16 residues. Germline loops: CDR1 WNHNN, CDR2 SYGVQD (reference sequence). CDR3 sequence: CASSEAGTGNVGEQFF.

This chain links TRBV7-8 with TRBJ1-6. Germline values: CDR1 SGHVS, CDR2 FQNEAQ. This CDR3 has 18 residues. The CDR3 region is CASSVTIEGSSYNSPLHF. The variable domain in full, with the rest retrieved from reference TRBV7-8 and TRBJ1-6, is GAGVSQSPRYKVAKRGQDVALRCDPISGHVSLFWYQQALGQGPEFLTYFQNEAQLDKSGLPSDRFFAERPEGSVSTLKIQRTQQEDSAVYLCASSVTIEGSSYNSPLHFGNGTRLTVT.

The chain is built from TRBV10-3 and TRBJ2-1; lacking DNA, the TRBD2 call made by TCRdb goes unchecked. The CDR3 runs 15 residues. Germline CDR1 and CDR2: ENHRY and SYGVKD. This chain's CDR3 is CAISGERERRNEQFF.

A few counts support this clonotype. Here the CDR3 reads CASSQDEGSSYNEQFF. The rearrangement links TRBV4-3 to TRBJ2-1; the D call from TCRdb, TRBD2, cannot be confirmed without DNA. CDR1 is LGHNA and CDR2 is YSLEER in the germline V gene. The CDR3 loop spans 16 amino acids.

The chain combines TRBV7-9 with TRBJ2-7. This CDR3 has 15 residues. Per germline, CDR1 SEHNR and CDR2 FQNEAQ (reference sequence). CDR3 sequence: CASSYNTGDHYEQYF.

The CDR3 loop reads CASKGGGTSSYEQYF. The chain recombines TRBV2 with TRBJ2-7; TCRdb's D gene call, TRBD2, goes unchecked for lack of DNA. Germline lookup yields CDR1 SNHLY and CDR2 FYNNEI. The CDR3 sequence is 15 residues long.

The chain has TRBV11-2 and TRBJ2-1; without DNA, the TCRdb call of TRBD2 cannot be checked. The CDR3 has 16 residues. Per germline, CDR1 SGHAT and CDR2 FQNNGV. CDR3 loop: CASSMRIAGGDNEQFF.

The chain's CDR3 is CASSPQRRDTDTQYF. The gene calls are TRBV18 and TRBJ2-3; there is no DNA to check the TCRdb D call of TRBD2. The CDR3 totals 15 residues. CDR1 and CDR2 (germline): KGHSH, LQKENI.

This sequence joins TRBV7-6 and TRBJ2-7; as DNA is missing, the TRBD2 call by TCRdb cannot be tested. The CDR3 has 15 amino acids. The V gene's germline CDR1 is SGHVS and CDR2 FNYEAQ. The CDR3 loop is CASSRTGLADYEQYF.

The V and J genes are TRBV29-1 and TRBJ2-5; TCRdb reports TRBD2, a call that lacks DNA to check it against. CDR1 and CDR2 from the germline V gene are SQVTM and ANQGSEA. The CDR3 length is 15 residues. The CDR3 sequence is CSGSGGAWHQETQYF.

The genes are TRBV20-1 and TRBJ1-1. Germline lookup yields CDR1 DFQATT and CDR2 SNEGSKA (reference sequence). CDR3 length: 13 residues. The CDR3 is CSAQWEINTEAFF.

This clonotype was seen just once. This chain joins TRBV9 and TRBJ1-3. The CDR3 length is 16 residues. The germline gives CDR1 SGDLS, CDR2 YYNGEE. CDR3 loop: CASSVDVQGTGNTIYF.

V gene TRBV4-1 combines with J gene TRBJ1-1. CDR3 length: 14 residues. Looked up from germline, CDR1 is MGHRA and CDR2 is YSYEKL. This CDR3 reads CASSQGHTNTEAFF.

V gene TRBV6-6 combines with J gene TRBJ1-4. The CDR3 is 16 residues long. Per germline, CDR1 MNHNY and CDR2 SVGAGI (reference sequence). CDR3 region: CASSFNRDRHNEILFF.

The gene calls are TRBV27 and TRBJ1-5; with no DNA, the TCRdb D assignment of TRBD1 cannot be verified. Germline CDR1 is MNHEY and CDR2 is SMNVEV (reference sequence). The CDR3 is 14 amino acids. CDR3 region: CASKMTGGNQPQHF.

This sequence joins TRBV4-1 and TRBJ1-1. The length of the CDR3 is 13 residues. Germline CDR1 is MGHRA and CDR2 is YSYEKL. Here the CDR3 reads CASSQVRDTEAFF.

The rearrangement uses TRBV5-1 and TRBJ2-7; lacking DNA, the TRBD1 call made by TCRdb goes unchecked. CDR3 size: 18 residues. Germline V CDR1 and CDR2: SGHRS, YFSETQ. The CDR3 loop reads CASSLGLRQGKTSYEQYF.

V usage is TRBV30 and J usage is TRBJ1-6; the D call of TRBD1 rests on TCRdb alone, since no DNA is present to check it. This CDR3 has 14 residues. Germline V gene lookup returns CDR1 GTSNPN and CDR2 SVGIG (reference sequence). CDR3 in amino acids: CAWTKGQGGSPLHF.

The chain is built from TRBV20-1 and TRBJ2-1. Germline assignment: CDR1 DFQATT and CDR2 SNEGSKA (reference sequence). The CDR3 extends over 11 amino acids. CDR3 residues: CSAGRINEQFF.

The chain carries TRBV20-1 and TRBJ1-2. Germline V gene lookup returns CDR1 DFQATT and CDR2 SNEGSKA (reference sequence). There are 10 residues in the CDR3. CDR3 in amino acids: CSARHYGYTF.

The CDR3 spells CSVQKGSNQPQHF. This chain links TRBV29-1 with TRBJ1-5. The CDR3 runs 13 residues. Germline values: CDR1 SQVTM, CDR2 ANQGSEA.

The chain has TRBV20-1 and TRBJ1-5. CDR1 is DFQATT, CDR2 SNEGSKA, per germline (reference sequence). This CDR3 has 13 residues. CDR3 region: CSARTDSNQPQHF.